A single sample is the source of the 15 T cell receptor beta chains below, sequenced in a study of T cell responses to AZD1222 COVID-19 vaccine. The repertoire was sequenced with immunoSEQ multiplex PCR; TCRdb's copy has only in-frame clones and lacks some. The data contain 150,000 or so clones, 90% of them singletons. Sequencing used peripheral blood, obtained on day 0 of AZD1222 vaccination. Every receptor here comes from an adult in good health.

CDR3 sequence: CASSLEGQAYGYTF. The CDR3 coding sequence is TGTGCCAGCAGCTTGGAGGGGCAGGCCTATGGCTACACCTTC. V gene TRBV5-5 combines with J gene TRBJ1-2, with D possibly TRBD1 on 5 matching bases. The CDR3 is 14 residues long. Trimming stripped 0 bases from V and 4 bases from J, with 10 bases between. Germline V lookup: CDR1 SGHKS, CDR2 YYEKEE (reference sequence).

The V gene is TRBV20-1, the J gene TRBJ2-7, with 9 bases that match TRBD2. Trimming removed 6 bases from V and 6 bases from J; junction bases left unmatched: 3. Germline V lookup: CDR1 DFQATT, CDR2 SNEGSKA (reference sequence). The CDR3 sequence is 11 residues long. The CDR3 protein is CSARAGGEQYF. The CDR3 DNA follows: TGCAGTGCCCGAGCGGGGGGCGAGCAGTACTTC.

This chain joins TRBV18 and TRBJ1-4; a weak D match, TRBD1 (6 bases). The CDR3 is 16 residues long. Germline-derived CDR1 and CDR2 are KGHSH and LQKENI. Between the trimmed V and J ends, which lost 0 bases and 5 bases, there was a span of 13 bases. DNA of the CDR3: TGTGCCAGCTCACCACCAGGACAGTTTTCCAATGAAAAACTGTTTTTT. Amino acid sequence: CASSPPGQFSNEKLFF.

V and J are TRBV12-5 and TRBJ1-5; D not certain. Deletions cut 4 bases from V and 6 bases from J, with 7 bases between. The length of the CDR3 is 12 residues. Germline V gene lookup returns CDR1 LGHNT and CDR2 FRNRAP. CDR3 coding DNA: TGTGCTAGTGGTTCGCCGGGTCAGCCCCAGCATTTT. It is translated as CASGSPGQPQHF.

This chain joins TRBV19 and TRBJ2-3; TRBD2 is a possible D gene (6 bases). In germline, CDR1 is LNHDA, CDR2 SQIVND (reference sequence). The CDR3 has 13 residues. Trimming removed 6 bases from V and 3 bases from J, with 10 bases in between. CDR3 in amino acids: CASSWGETDTQYF. CDR3 nucleotide sequence: TGTGCCAGTAGCTGGGGGGAGACAGATACGCAGTATTTT.

This rearrangement joins TRBV4-1 to TRBJ1-2; unclear D gene. CDR3 length: 14 residues. Germline V gives CDR1 MGHRA, CDR2 YSYEKL. V was trimmed by 4 bases and J by 2 bases, leaving 11 bases between them. CDR3 residues: CASSRIGWNYGYTF. CDR3 DNA: TGCGCCAGCAGCCGGATTGGCTGGAACTATGGCTACACCTTC.

The chain joins TRBV10-3 to TRBJ1-2; 8 bases fit TRBD1. Germline CDR1 reads ENHRY; CDR2 reads SYGVKD. The CDR3 is 13 residues long. The V segment lost 6 bases and the J segment 8 bases; nucleotides outside the gene matches: 8. The CDR3 spells CAIRSGGRGGYTF. The CDR3 DNA follows: TGTGCCATCAGATCAGGGGGCAGAGGGGGCTACACCTTC.

V is TRBV4-1 and J is TRBJ2-7, with unresolved D. The CDR3 is 14 residues long. Germline V gene sequence: CDR1 MGHRA, CDR2 YSYEKL. V lost 4 bases to trimming and J lost 1 base, with 11 bases between them. As DNA, the CDR3 is TGCGCCAGCAGCCCAAACGTGGGGTCCTACGAGCAGTACTTC. The encoded protein is CASSPNVGSYEQYF.

The chain joins TRBV21-1 to TRBJ1-5; the D call TRBD1 from the table was never checked on the DNA. TRBV21-1 is labeled a pseudogene. The CDR3 is 16 residues long. This CDR3 is CASSTCDRGGNQPQHF. The CDR3 DNA is TGTGCCAGCAGCACCTGCGACAGGGGCGGCAATCAGCCCCAGCATTTT.

The V call is TRBV9, the J call TRBJ2-3; TRBD1 matches at 10 bases. This CDR3 spans 16 amino acids. The germline V gene encodes CDR1 SGDLS and CDR2 YYNGEE. V shed 4 bases, J shed 1 base, and the junction held 6 bases outside the gene matches. DNA of the CDR3: TGTGCCAGCAGCACCCCTGGGACAGGGGGCACAGATACGCAGTATTTT. Its protein product is CASSTPGTGGTDTQYF. The whole variable domain, remainder taken from reference TRBV9 and TRBJ2-3, is DSGVTQTPKHLITATGQRVTLRCSPRSGDLSVYWYQQSLDQGLQFLIQYYNGEERAKGNILERFSAQQFPDLHSELNLSSLELGDSALYFCASSTPGTGGTDTQYFGPGTRLTVL.

This clone was seen a handful of times. V usage is TRBV12-3 or TRBV12-4 and J usage is TRBJ1-1, with D tentatively TRBD1 (6 bases). V dropped 8 bases and J dropped 4 bases, with 14 bases sitting between them. The length of the CDR3 is 13 residues. The CDR3 nucleotides read TGTGCCAGCGTGGAGACAGGAGGCACTGAAGCTTTCTTT. Its protein product is CASVETGGTEAFF.

The chain uses TRBV3-1 (or the pseudogene TRBV3-2) and TRBJ2-1; 7 bases fit TRBD1. Losses at the gene ends were 1 base for V and 9 bases for J; bases not matched to a gene: 12. This CDR3 comprises 16 residues. Looked up from germline, CDR1 is LGHDT and CDR2 is YNNKEL (reference sequence). CDR3 amino acids: CASSQASSGGGGEQFF. CDR3 DNA sequence: TGTGCCAGCAGCCAAGCGTCTTCAGGGGGTGGCGGTGAGCAGTTCTTC.

CDR3 bases: TGTGCCAGCAGGGCCTCGGGGCAGGGAAAAGGCTACACCTTC. Protein sequence: CASRASGQGKGYTF. V is TRBV2 and J is TRBJ1-2; D may be TRBD1 (5 bases). Germline CDR1 is SNHLY and CDR2 is FYNNEI. V lost 6 bases and J 8 bases, leaving 19 bases between the germline ends. The CDR3 consists of 14 residues.

This chain links TRBV18 with TRBJ1-5, with 11 positions matching TRBD1. The CDR3 sequence is 16 residues long. Germline V CDR1 and CDR2: KGHSH, LQKENI. V trimming: 6 bases; J trimming: 3 bases; junction bases outside the gene matches: 7. CDR3 amino acids: CASSPGTGGYNQPQHF. The DNA of the CDR3 is TGTGCCAGCTCGCCCGGGACAGGGGGTTACAATCAGCCCCAGCATTTT.

The chain uses TRBV6-5 and TRBJ1-2; D unclear. The V end was cut by 2 bases, the J end by 4 bases, with 14 bases between. The germline gives CDR1 MNHEY, CDR2 SVGAGI. The CDR3 has 15 amino acids. The CDR3 reads CASSYGGDFSYGYTF. In DNA, the CDR3 is TGTGCCAGCAGTTACGGAGGAGACTTTTCCTATGGCTACACCTTC.